This T cell receptor beta chain was identified during a study of molecular identifiers for immune sequencing clone quantification. Note on this clonotype: At one end, the junction sequence differs from germline, possibly due to a read error.

Per the germline V gene, CDR1 is MGHRA and CDR2 is YSYEKL. This CDR3 has 14 residues. TCRdb re-called the PCR reads with MiXCR, one entry per CDR3 protein. This sample has 300,000 to 400,000 distinct CDR3 sequences; roughly a quarter occur once, and the top ten carry around 0.74%. The material sequenced was naive CD8+ T cells from blood, with Jurkat cell RNA spiked in. The subset: FACS-sorted CD8+CD4-CCR7+CD45RA+ naive T cells. The receptor comes from a human donor in good health. Some libraries in this study had Jurkat cell RNA spiked in. The chain joins TRBV4-1 to TRBJ2-5; no clear D gene. In nucleotides, the CDR3 is TGCGCCAGCAGCCAACGGCAGCTCCAAGGGACCCAGTACTTC. Its protein product is CASSQRQLQGTQYF.